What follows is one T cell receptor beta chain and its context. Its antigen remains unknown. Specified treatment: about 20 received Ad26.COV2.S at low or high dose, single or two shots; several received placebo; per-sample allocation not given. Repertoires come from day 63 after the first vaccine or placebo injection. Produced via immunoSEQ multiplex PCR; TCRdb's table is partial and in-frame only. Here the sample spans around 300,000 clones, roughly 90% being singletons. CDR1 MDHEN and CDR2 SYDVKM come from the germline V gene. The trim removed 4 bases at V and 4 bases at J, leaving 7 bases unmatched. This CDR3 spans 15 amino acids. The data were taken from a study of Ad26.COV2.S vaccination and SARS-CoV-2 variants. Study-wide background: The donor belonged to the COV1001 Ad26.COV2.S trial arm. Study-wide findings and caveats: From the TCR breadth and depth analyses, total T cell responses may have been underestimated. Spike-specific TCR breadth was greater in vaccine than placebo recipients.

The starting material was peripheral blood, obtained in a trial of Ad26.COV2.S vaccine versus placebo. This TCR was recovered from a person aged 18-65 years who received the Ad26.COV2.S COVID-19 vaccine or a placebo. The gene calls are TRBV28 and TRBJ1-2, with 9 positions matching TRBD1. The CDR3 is CASSSRQGGGYGYTF. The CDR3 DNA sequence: TGTGCCAGCAGTTCCCGACAGGGGGGAGGCTATGGCTACACCTTC.